The clone carrying this TCR beta chain was recorded a few times. The antigen is undetermined. The sample belongs to a study of beta chain features in type 1 diabetes. In the study overall: No age, gender or cell yield differences were seen between patients and healthy donors. Across every sample, about 100 million sorted cells were examined in total. Study observations and caveats: In type 1 diabetes patients, VDJ junctions had fewer insertions; deletions at these junctions were more frequent. In every one of the four CD4+ subsets, TCRB CDR3s were moderately but significantly shorter in Type 1 diabetes patients.

Markers CD45RO/CCR7/CD25/CD127/CD95/CD27 served to sort CD4+ naive, central memory, regulatory and stem cell-like memory cells. Looked up from germline, CDR1 is SQVTM and CDR2 is ANQGSEA. This CDR3 is 13 amino acids long. V trimming: 6 bases; J trimming: 3 bases; junction bases outside the gene matches: 6. Sequenced material consisted of expressed TCRB transcripts (all of the isolated RNA was reverse transcribed). TCRdb keeps only in-frame clones here, not all; method: immunoSEQ multiplex PCR. The sample includes 120,000 or so clones, 17% seen only once; the top ten take 2% to 3%. This receptor was identified in a man younger than 35 with type 1 diabetes. Sequencing was done on a sample of central memory CD4+ T cells from blood. V and J are TRBV29-1 and TRBJ2-7, with TRBD1 matching over 9 bases. CDR3 DNA: TGCAGCGTCCAGGGACAGGGTTACTACGAGCAGTACTTC. It is translated as CSVQGQGYYEQYF.